One TCR beta chain is described in this entry. Its antigen is as yet unknown. The sample belongs to a study of blood T cells in healthy people across ages. Study findings and constraints: Diversity of TCR beta correlated strongly with naive T cell percentage. Diversity estimated from one million T cells was considered an underestimate.

With a J-beta primer mix and a sample-barcoded 5' primer, a second PCR ran about 7 to 11 cycles. TCRdb re-derived calls from the 5' RACE reads in MiXCR, one entry per CDR3 protein. The data contain 580,000 or so distinct CDR3 sequences, under 55% of them singletons. Approximately 9.4 milliliters was the volume of peripheral blood drawn from each donor. The sample consisted of blood. The TCR sequence derives from a man aged 80 or over in good health.

Here the CDR3 reads CSGGDRGSYGYTF. The CDR3 DNA sequence: TGCAGCGGGGGGGACAGGGGCTCCTATGGCTACACCTTC. The rearrangement links TRBV29-1 to TRBJ1-2; TRBD1 aligns across 10 bases. The CDR3 runs 13 residues. J was trimmed by 4 bases and V by 7 bases; bases with no gene match: 6. Germline CDR1 and CDR2: SQVTM and ANQGSEA.